The 24 T cell receptor beta chains below come from one sample, sequenced in a study of graft-versus-host responses after intestinal transplantation. Profiling relied on immunoSEQ multiplex PCR, and the TCRdb table lists in-frame clones only, not all of them. The sample yields 8,000 or so clones, around a third seen once. 200,000 CFSE-labeled responder cells were plated with 200,000 irradiated, violet-dye-labeled stimulator cells. Material: alloreactive CD8+ T cells from a mixed lymphocyte reaction culture, obtained before transplantation. Sample subset: CFSE-low proliferating T cells sorted from roughly six-day pre-transplant mixed lymphocyte reaction (GvH or HvG direction). These TCRs come from a human patient who was an organ donor for intestinal transplantation.

There are a few counts of this clone. The rearrangement uses TRBV12-5 and TRBJ2-7; 7 nucleotides line up with TRBD1. The CDR3 runs to 12 residues. Germline V CDR1 and CDR2: LGHNT, FRNRAP. J was trimmed by 1 base and V by 9 bases; bases with no gene match: 3. The CDR3 reads CASRGQSYEQYF. The CDR3 coding sequence is TGTGCTAGCAGGGGACAGTCCTACGAGCAGTACTTC. Looking up the rest from reference TRBV12-5 and TRBJ2-7 gives the full variable domain: DARVTQTPRHKVTEMGQEVTMRCQPILGHNTVFWYRQTMMQGLELLAYFRNRAPLDDSGMPKDRFSAEMPDATLATLKIQPSEPRDSAVYFCASRGQSYEQYFGPGTRLTVT.

This clone was picked up a small number of times. The gene calls are TRBV5-1 and TRBJ2-4; D might be TRBD2 (6 bases). The CDR3 totals 18 residues. Trimming cost V 0 bases and J 0 bases, with 16 bases left between them. Per germline, CDR1 SGHRS and CDR2 YFSETQ. CDR3 region: CASSLAFGWEVAKNIQYF. CDR3 coding DNA: TGCGCCAGCAGCTTGGCCTTTGGGTGGGAGGTAGCCAAAAACATTCAGTACTTC. Full variable domain (missing parts from reference TRBV5-1 and TRBJ2-4): KAGVTQTPRYLIKTRGQQVTLSCSPISGHRSVSWYQQTPGQGLQFLFEYFSETQRNKGNFPGRFSGRQFSNSRSEMNVSTLELGDSALYLCASSLAFGWEVAKNIQYFGAGTRLSVL.

The genes are TRBV9 and TRBJ2-3, with 8 nucleotides matching TRBD1. Trimming at V came to 3 bases and at J to 0 bases, leaving 3 bases not matched to a gene. Per the germline V gene, CDR1 is SGDLS and CDR2 is YYNGEE. This CDR3 comprises 15 residues. The CDR3 loop is CASSARGRSTDTQYF. The CDR3 DNA reads as TGTGCCAGCAGCGCCAGGGGGCGGAGCACAGATACGCAGTATTTT.

This clone was found once. The chain has TRBV2 and TRBJ1-2; 9 bases are shared with TRBD1. Germline trimming cut 5 bases from V and 3 bases from J; bases unmatched to any gene: 4. In germline, CDR1 is SNHLY, CDR2 FYNNEI. The CDR3 length is 14 residues. The CDR3 spells CASSPQGAYYGYTF. For the CDR3, the DNA is TGTGCCAGCAGTCCACAGGGGGCCTACTATGGCTACACCTTC.

This clone is medium-sized (0.01 to 0.1%). The chain carries TRBV19 and TRBJ2-7; 7 nucleotides match TRBD1. Germline CDR1 and CDR2: LNHDA and SQIVND (reference sequence). This CDR3 region has 12 residues. Losses at the gene ends were 5 bases for V and 3 bases for J; bases not matched to a gene: 1. This CDR3 reads CASSGDSYEQYF. Here the CDR3 DNA reads TGTGCCAGTAGTGGGGACAGCTACGAGCAGTACTTC.

This clone was seen a few times. J is TRBJ2-7 and V is TRBV11-3; 8 nucleotides match TRBD2. The germline CDR1 and CDR2 sequences are SGHNT and YENEEA. The CDR3 extends over 17 amino acids. V gave up 0 bases and J gave up 2 bases; unmatched junction bases: 9. The CDR3, as DNA: TGTGCCAGCAGCTTAGATGAACTAGCGGATTTTGCCTACGAGCAGTACTTC. Its translation: CASSLDELADFAYEQYF.

This clone was observed a few times. The CDR3 loop reads CASSPDRGISEAFF. For the CDR3, the DNA is TGTGCCAGCAGCCCCGACAGGGGGATCTCTGAAGCTTTCTTT. The chain couples TRBV6-1 to TRBJ1-1; 9 bases align to TRBD1. After removal of 6 bases from V and 6 bases from J, the junction contained 8 bases not matched to a gene. The V gene's germline CDR1 is MNHNS and CDR2 SASEGT. The CDR3 is 14 residues long.

The chain links TRBV15 to TRBJ2-5; 7 nucleotides match TRBD1. Trimming removed 2 bases from V and 3 bases from J; junction bases left unmatched: 9. In germline, CDR1 is LNHNV, CDR2 YYDKDF (reference sequence). The CDR3 is 16 amino acids. The CDR3 DNA sequence: TGTGCCACCAGCAGACCCGACGGGACAGAGAAAGAGACCCAGTACTTC. Encoded protein: CATSRPDGTEKETQYF.

The chain is built from TRBV5-1 and TRBJ2-7; D call uncertain. This CDR3 has 13 residues. Germline V gene sequence: CDR1 SGHRS, CDR2 YFSETQ. The V and J ends lost 2 bases and 6 bases respectively, with 12 bases between them. CDR3 protein: CASSFLVVGEQYF. The CDR3 region has the DNA TGCGCCAGCAGCTTTTTAGTTGTTGGCGAGCAGTACTTC.

This rearrangement joins TRBV7-4 to TRBJ2-3, with 9 bases identical to TRBD1. This CDR3 has 18 amino acids. CDR1 is SGHVT, CDR2 SQSDAQ, per germline. V lost 7 bases to trimming and J lost 0 bases; unmatched junction nucleotides: 14. The CDR3, as DNA: TGTGCCAGCATCACAGAAAACCGGGACAGGGCTAGCACAGATACGCAGTATTTT. Amino acids: CASITENRDRASTDTQYF. Full variable domain (outside the CDR3, taken from reference TRBV7-4 and TRBJ2-3): GAGVSQSPRYKVAKRGRDVALRCDSISGHVTLYWYRQTLGQGSEVLTYSQSDAQRDKSGRPSGRFSAERPERSVSTLKIQRTEQGDSAVYLCASITENRDRASTDTQYFGPGTRLTVL.

This clone was observed a few times. This rearrangement joins TRBV7-9 to TRBJ1-1; D is ambiguous. Per germline, CDR1 SEHNR and CDR2 FQNEAQ (reference sequence). This CDR3 contains 14 residues. Trimming cost V 6 bases and J 5 bases, with 16 bases left between them. This CDR3 is CASSPYLLATEAFF. CDR3 sequence (DNA): TGTGCCAGCAGTCCCTACCTTCTCGCAACTGAAGCTTTCTTT.

This clone was counted only a few times. The chain employs TRBV11-2 and TRBJ2-7; D is unclear. This CDR3 is 12 amino acids long. Trimming removed 4 bases at V and 3 bases at J, with 7 bases between. CDR1 and CDR2 (germline): SGHAT, FQNNGV. This CDR3 reads CASSSQVYEQYF. The DNA of the CDR3 is TGTGCCAGCAGCTCCCAGGTCTACGAGCAGTACTTC.

The chain links TRBV6-6 to TRBJ1-1; 7 bases match TRBD1. This CDR3 has 16 residues. Germline CDR1 reads MNHNY; CDR2 reads SVGAGI (reference sequence). J was trimmed by 4 bases and V by 2 bases; bases with no gene match: 10. This CDR3 is CASSYPWPGQPTEAFF. The CDR3 nucleotides read TGTGCCAGCAGTTACCCCTGGCCGGGACAGCCCACTGAAGCTTTCTTT.

By sample share, this clone is medium-sized (0.01 to 0.1%). V is TRBV28 and J is TRBJ1-1, with D uncertain. Between the trimmed V and J ends, which lost 7 bases and 2 bases, there was a span of 8 bases. The germline V gene encodes CDR1 MDHEN and CDR2 SYDVKM. This CDR3 region has 12 residues. Here the CDR3 reads CASISRNTEAFF. The CDR3 nucleotides are TGTGCCAGCATTAGTCGAAACACTGAAGCTTTCTTT.

The rearrangement links TRBV4-1 to TRBJ2-4; the D gene is possibly TRBD1 (6 bases). V gave up 2 bases and J gave up 1 base, with 12 bases separating them. The CDR3 contains 16 residues. Germline CDR1 reads MGHRA; CDR2 reads YSYEKL. CDR3: CASSQKQGAAKNIQYF. The CDR3 DNA sequence: TGCGCCAGCAGCCAAAAACAGGGCGCTGCCAAAAACATTCAGTACTTC.

This clone ranks as medium-sized. This rearrangement joins TRBV2 to TRBJ2-1; 10 nucleotides align to TRBD2. J was trimmed by 1 base and V by 7 bases; bases with no gene match: 7. Germline lookup yields CDR1 SNHLY and CDR2 FYNNEI. This CDR3 is built from 16 residues. CDR3 nucleotides: TGTGCCAGCAACCCGTTAGCGGGAGGATCCTACAATGAGCAGTTCTTC. It yields the protein CASNPLAGGSYNEQFF. Based on the CDR3 plus reference TRBV2 and TRBJ2-1, the full variable domain is EPEVTQTPSHQVTQMGQEVILRCVPISNHLYFYWYRQILGQKVEFLVSFYNNEISEKSEIFDDQFSVERPDGSNFTLKIRSTKLEDSAMYFCASNPLAGGSYNEQFFGPGTRLTVL.

V gene TRBV28 combines with J gene TRBJ1-4; TRBD1 aligns across 7 bases. The germline V gene has CDR1 MDHEN and CDR2 SYDVKM. V lost 2 bases, J lost 4 bases, and 7 bases stayed unmatched. The CDR3 extends over 16 amino acids. This CDR3 is CASSLEGGRGNEKLFF. Here the CDR3 DNA reads TGTGCCAGCAGTTTAGAAGGGGGCCGCGGTAATGAAAAACTGTTTTTT.

This clone was recorded once. This chain uses TRBV28 with TRBJ2-1, with 8 positions matching TRBD1. Losses at the gene ends were 6 bases for V and 8 bases for J; bases not matched to a gene: 30. This CDR3 contains 21 residues. CDR1 is MDHEN, CDR2 SYDVKM, per germline. CDR3 nucleotide sequence: TGTGCCAGCAGCTACATGCGGAAATTCAGGGACAGGCTAACGCCCTGGGATGAGCAGTTCTTC. Encoded protein: CASSYMRKFRDRLTPWDEQFF.

This clone is medium-sized. The CDR3 sequence: CASSGEETQYF. The CDR3 nucleotides are TGTGCCAGCAGCGGGGAAGAGACCCAGTACTTC. The chain carries TRBV28 and TRBJ2-5, with D possibly matching TRBD2 (5 bases). The CDR3 totals 11 residues. Trimming took 6 bases from V and 3 from J, leaving 5 bases between them. Looked up from germline, CDR1 is MDHEN and CDR2 is SYDVKM.

CDR3: CASSDPETAYEQYF. In DNA, the CDR3 is TGTGCCAGCAGTGACCCGGAGACGGCATACGAGCAGTACTTC. The V and J genes are TRBV6-6 and TRBJ2-7; no clear D. The CDR3 consists of 14 residues. The V gene lost 5 bases and the J gene lost 4 bases, with 15 bases spanning the gap. CDR1 and CDR2 (germline): MNHNY, SVGAGI (reference sequence).

The J gene is TRBJ2-1, the V gene TRBV6-5; D not resolved. The germline V gene has CDR1 MNHEY and CDR2 SVGAGI. The CDR3 is made up of 11 amino acids. V shed 2 bases and J shed 15 bases, with 11 bases lying between them. CDR3 in DNA: TGTGCCAGCAGTTACGGGCCGGATGTGTTCTTC. Protein product: CASSYGPDVFF.

In its sample, this clone is medium-sized (0.01 to 0.1%). The chain combines TRBV11-3 with TRBJ2-7, with D maybe TRBD1 (5 bases). This CDR3 has 11 amino acids. Deletions cut 1 base from V and 10 bases from J, with 8 bases between. The V gene's germline CDR1 is SGHNT and CDR2 YENEEA. This CDR3 is CASSLATDQYF. DNA of the CDR3: TGTGCCAGCAGCTTAGCGACAGACCAGTACTTC.

The chain is built from TRBV11-2 and TRBJ2-7; TRBD1 agrees at 7 bases. CDR3 length equals 17 residues. The V gene's germline CDR1 is SGHAT and CDR2 FQNNGV. Trimming took 1 base from V and 3 from J; bases not matched to a gene: 12. CDR3 nucleotides: TGTGCCAGCAGCTTAGTCTGGGGCCAGGGGGTTTTCTACGAGCAGTACTTC. As protein: CASSLVWGQGVFYEQYF. The entire variable domain, with the rest obtained from reference TRBV11-2 and TRBJ2-7, is as follows: EAGVAQSPRYKIIEKRQSVAFWCNPISGHATLYWYQQILGQGPKLLIQFQNNGVVDDSQLPKDRFSAERLKGVDSTLKIQPAKLEDSAVYLCASSLVWGQGVFYEQYFGPGTRLTVT.

This clone was detected a few times. The chain uses TRBV29-1 and TRBJ2-1; possibly TRBD2 for D (6 bases). CDR3 length equals 19 residues. The V end was cut by 0 bases, the J end by 9 bases, with 30 bases between. The V gene's germline CDR1 is SQVTM and CDR2 ANQGSEA. CDR3 bases: TGCAGCGTTGAAGATCACAGATCGGGAGTCCGTATGGGGTACGGTGAGCAGTTCTTC. This sequence encodes CSVEDHRSGVRMGYGEQFF.